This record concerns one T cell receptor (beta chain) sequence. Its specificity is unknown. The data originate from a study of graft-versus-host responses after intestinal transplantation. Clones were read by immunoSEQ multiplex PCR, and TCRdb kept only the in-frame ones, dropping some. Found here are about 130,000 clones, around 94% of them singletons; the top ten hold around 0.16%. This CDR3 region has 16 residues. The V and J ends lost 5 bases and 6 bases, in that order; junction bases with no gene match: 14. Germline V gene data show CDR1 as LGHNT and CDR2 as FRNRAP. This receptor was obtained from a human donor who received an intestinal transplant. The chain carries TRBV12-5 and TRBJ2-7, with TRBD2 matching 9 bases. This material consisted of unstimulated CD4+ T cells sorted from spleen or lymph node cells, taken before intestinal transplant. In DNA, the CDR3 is TGTGCTAGTGGTAACTTAGCGGGGGTAACGCCCGGCGAGCAGTACTTC. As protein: CASGNLAGVTPGEQYF. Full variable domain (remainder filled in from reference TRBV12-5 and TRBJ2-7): DARVTQTPRHKVTEMGQEVTMRCQPILGHNTVFWYRQTMMQGLELLAYFRNRAPLDDSGMPKDRFSAEMPDATLATLKIQPSEPRDSAVYFCASGNLAGVTPGEQYFGPGTRLTVT.